This entry lists 10 T cell receptor beta chains sequenced from one sample in a study of shared clonotypes between healthy human individuals. TCRdb keeps only in-frame clones here, not all; method: immunoSEQ multiplex PCR. This repertoire shows some 630,000 clones, around 72% found once; its top ten account for around 1.8%. Specimen: memory CD4+ T cells sorted from blood. Subset reported: CD45RA-negative fraction. The origin of the receptors is a woman under 40 in good health.

This clone was detected a few times. This sequence joins TRBV6-5 and TRBJ1-1, with 10 bases lining up with TRBD1. The CDR3 is made up of 13 amino acids. The V and J ends lost 2 bases and 11 bases, in that order; junction bases with no gene match: 5. Germline V gene data show CDR1 as MNHEY and CDR2 as SVGAGI. The CDR3 nucleotides read TGTGCCAGCAGTTACGAGTTGACAGGGGGCGCTTTCTTT. Protein product: CASSYELTGGAFF.

In DNA, the CDR3 is TGTGCCAGCAGCGCGCGACAGGGCCCTGGCTACACCTTC. Its protein product is CASSARQGPGYTF. The chain combines TRBV9 with TRBJ1-2; TRBD1 matches at 7 bases. V trimming: 3 bases; J trimming: 7 bases; junction bases outside the gene matches: 6. CDR1 SGDLS and CDR2 YYNGEE come from the germline V gene. The CDR3 is made up of 13 amino acids.

The rearrangement joins TRBV7-2 to TRBJ1-5, with D uncertain. The CDR3 runs 15 residues. Germline V gene lookup returns CDR1 SGHTA and CDR2 FQGNSA. V lost 2 bases, J lost 2 bases, and 10 bases lay in between. DNA of the CDR3: TGTGCCAGCAGCTTATCGGCATCGGGCAATCAGCCCCAGCATTTT. The encoded protein is CASSLSASGNQPQHF.

The chain recombines TRBV7-9 with TRBJ2-1, with unresolved D. The CDR3 totals 12 residues. Trimming pared 1 base from V and 6 bases from J, leaving 4 bases between. The germline V gene has CDR1 SEHNR and CDR2 FQNEAQ (reference sequence). CDR3 sequence (DNA): TGTGCCAGCAGCTTAGATCCCAATGAGCAGTTCTTC. Its protein is CASSLDPNEQFF.

This rearrangement joins TRBV9 to TRBJ2-2, with D possibly being TRBD2 (5 bases). Per the germline V gene, CDR1 is SGDLS and CDR2 is YYNGEE. V shed 0 bases and J shed 3 bases, with 9 bases lying between them. CDR3 length: 15 amino acids. The CDR3 is CASSVAAGHTGELFF. The CDR3 DNA is TGTGCCAGCAGCGTAGCTGCGGGCCACACCGGGGAGCTGTTTTTT.

The rearrangement joins TRBV10-3 to TRBJ1-1; D call uncertain. Looked up from germline, CDR1 is ENHRY and CDR2 is SYGVKD. V was trimmed by 3 bases and J by 5 bases, leaving 13 bases between them. This CDR3 contains 14 residues. CDR3 in amino acids: CAISEREGGTEAFF. CDR3 nucleotides: TGTGCCATCAGTGAACGGGAGGGAGGGACTGAAGCTTTCTTT.

In regard to this clone: The same CDR3 is also encoded by other DNA sequences in this sample. The chain uses TRBV19 and TRBJ2-1; D gene ambiguous. Trimming took off 3 bases at V and 0 bases at J, with 9 bases between the two ends. This CDR3 contains 15 residues. Germline assignment: CDR1 LNHDA and CDR2 SQIVND (reference sequence). The CDR3 coding sequence is TGTGCCAGTAGTATTTTCACGAGCTCCTACAATGAGCAGTTCTTC. Translated, it gives CASSIFTSSYNEQFF.

The chain has TRBV11-3 and TRBJ1-1, with 9 bases that match TRBD1. V lost 5 bases and J lost 2; bases outside the gene matches: 9. This CDR3 contains 16 residues. CDR1 and CDR2 (germline): SGHNT, YENEEA. CDR3 sequence: CASSPGTGRTNTEAFF. CDR3 nucleotides: TGTGCCAGCAGCCCCGGGACAGGGCGTACCAACACTGAAGCTTTCTTT.

This clone has only a few counts. The CDR3 is CASSFGTGALGLFF. As DNA, the CDR3 is TGCGCCAGCAGCTTTGGGACAGGGGCCCTGGGACTGTTTTTT. V is TRBV5-1 and J is TRBJ1-4, with 10 bases lining up with TRBD1. V gave up 2 bases and J gave up 13 bases; unmatched junction bases: 8. CDR1 and CDR2 from the germline V gene are SGHRS and YFSETQ. CDR3 length: 14 residues. Filled out from reference TRBV5-1 and TRBJ1-4, the complete variable domain reads KAGVTQTPRYLIKTRGQQVTLSCSPISGHRSVSWYQQTPGQGLQFLFEYFSETQRNKGNFPGRFSGRQFSNSRSEMNVSTLELGDSALYLCASSFGTGALGLFFGSGTQLSVL.

This rearrangement joins TRBV28 to TRBJ1-2; 10 bases line up with TRBD1. With 3 bases clipped from V and 8 bases from J, the junction kept 12 bases outside the gene matches. The germline gives CDR1 MDHEN, CDR2 SYDVKM. CDR3 length: 16 amino acids. The CDR3 DNA follows: TGTGCCAGCAGTTTGCCTCCGGGACAGGGGACGGAGGGCTACACCTTC. Protein: CASSLPPGQGTEGYTF.